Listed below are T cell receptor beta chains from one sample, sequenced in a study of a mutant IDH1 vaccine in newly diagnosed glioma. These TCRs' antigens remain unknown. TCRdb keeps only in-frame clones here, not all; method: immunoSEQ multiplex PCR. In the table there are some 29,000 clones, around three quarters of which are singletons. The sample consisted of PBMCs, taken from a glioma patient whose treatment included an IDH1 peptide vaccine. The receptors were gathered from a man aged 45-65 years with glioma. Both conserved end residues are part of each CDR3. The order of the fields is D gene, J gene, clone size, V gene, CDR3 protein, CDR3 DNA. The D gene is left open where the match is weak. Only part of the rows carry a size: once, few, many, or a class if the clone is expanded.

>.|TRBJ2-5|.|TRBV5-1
CASSYYRDAWKETQYF
TGCGCCAGCAGCTACTACCGGGACGCATGGAAAGAGACCCAGTACTTC
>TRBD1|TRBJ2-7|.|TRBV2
CASIHWDRESSYEQYF
TGTGCCAGCATCCATTGGGACAGGGAAAGCTCCTACGAGCAGTACTTC
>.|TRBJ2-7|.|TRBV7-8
CASSWGTLGSPEQYF
TGTGCCAGCAGCTGGGGGACCCTGGGGTCTCCCGAGCAGTACTTC
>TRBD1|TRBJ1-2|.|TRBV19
CASSFPGQGNYGYTF
TGTGCCAGTAGTTTCCCGGGACAGGGCAACTATGGCTACACCTTC
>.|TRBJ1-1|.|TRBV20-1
CSAWDTPGAFF
TGCAGTGCCTGGGACACCCCGGGGGCTTTCTTT
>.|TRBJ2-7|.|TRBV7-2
CASSLFHEQYF
TGTGCCAGCAGCTTATTCCACGAGCAGTACTTC
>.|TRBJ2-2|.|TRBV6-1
CASSEPGELFF
TGTGCCAGCAGTGAACCCGGGGAGCTGTTTTTT
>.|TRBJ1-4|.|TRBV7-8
CASSVGLYNEKLFF
TGTGCCAGCAGCGTGGGACTGTATAATGAAAAACTGTTTTTT
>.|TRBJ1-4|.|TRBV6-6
CASSYSGATNEKLFF
TGTGCCAGCAGTTACTCAGGTGCAACTAATGAAAAACTGTTTTTT
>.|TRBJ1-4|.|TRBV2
CASQSWGAKGEKLFF
TGTGCCAGTCAATCCTGGGGGGCTAAGGGAGAAAAACTGTTTTTT
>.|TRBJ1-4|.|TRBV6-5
CASSPPTDPGKLFF
TGTGCCAGCAGCCCCCCGACGGACCCAGGAAAACTGTTTTTT
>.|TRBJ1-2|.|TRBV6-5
CASSYDGYGYTF
TGTGCCAGCAGTTACGACGGGTATGGCTACACCTTC
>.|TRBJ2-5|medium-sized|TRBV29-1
CSVEDRQYQETQYF
TGCAGCGTTGAAGATCGACAGTACCAAGAGACCCAGTACTTC
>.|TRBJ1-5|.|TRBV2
CASSEEGLGQPQHF
TGTGCCAGCAGTGAAGAGGGCTTGGGGCAGCCCCAGCATTTT
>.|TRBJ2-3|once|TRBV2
CASSGGVGGTDTQYF
TGTGCCAGCAGTGGGGGTGTAGGGGGCACAGATACGCAGTATTTT
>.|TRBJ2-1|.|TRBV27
CASSLAGTTSYNEQFF
TGTGCCAGCAGTTTAGCCGGGACAACCTCCTACAATGAGCAGTTCTTC
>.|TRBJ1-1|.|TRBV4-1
CASRGERRTEAFF
TGCGCCAGCAGGGGGGAGAGAAGGACTGAAGCTTTCTTT
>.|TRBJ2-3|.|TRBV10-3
CATRGGTSTDTQYF
TGTGCCACCCGAGGGGGGACTAGCACAGATACGCAGTATTTT
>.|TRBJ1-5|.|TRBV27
CASSQTTTGDQPQHF
TGTGCCAGCAGTCAAACCACTACCGGTGATCAGCCCCAGCATTTT
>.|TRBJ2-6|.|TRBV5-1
CASSQGQVSGANVLTF
TGCGCCAGCAGCCAAGGCCAGGTATCAGGGGCCAACGTCCTGACTTTC
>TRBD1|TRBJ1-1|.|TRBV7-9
CASTSGQGHDDTEAFF
TGTGCCAGCACGTCCGGACAGGGTCACGATGACACTGAAGCTTTCTTT
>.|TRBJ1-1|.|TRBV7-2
CASSPSRLEAFF
TGTGCCAGCAGCCCCTCGAGACTTGAAGCTTTCTTT
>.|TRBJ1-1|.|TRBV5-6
CASSFRDGNTEAFF
TGTGCCAGCAGCTTCCGGGACGGAAACACTGAAGCTTTCTTT
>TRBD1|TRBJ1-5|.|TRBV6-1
CASRTGDGQPQHF
TGTGCCAGCAGGACAGGGGATGGCCAGCCCCAGCATTTT
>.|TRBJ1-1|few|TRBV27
CASSLGGLGEAFF
TGTGCCAGCAGTTTAGGAGGGTTGGGTGAAGCTTTCTTT
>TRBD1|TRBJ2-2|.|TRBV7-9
CASSSHRGPNTGELFF
TGTGCCAGCAGCTCCCACAGGGGCCCCAACACCGGGGAGCTGTTTTTT
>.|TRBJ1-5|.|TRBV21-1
CASPRASGYNQPQHF
TGTGCCAGCCCCCGCGCGAGCGGGTACAATCAGCCCCAGCATTTT
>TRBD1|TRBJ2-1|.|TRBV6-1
CATRRQGEKFF
TGTGCCACGAGGAGACAGGGGGAGAAGTTCTTC
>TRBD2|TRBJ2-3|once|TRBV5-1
CASSLTGTSPDTQYF
TGCGCCAGCAGCTTAACCGGGACTAGCCCAGATACGCAGTATTTT
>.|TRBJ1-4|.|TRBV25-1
CTSSADNEKLFF
TGTACCAGCAGCGCAGATAATGAAAAACTGTTTTTT
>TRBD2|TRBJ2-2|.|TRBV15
CATSRGTSLWGTGELFF
TGTGCCACCAGCAGAGGGACTAGCCTCTGGGGCACCGGGGAGCTGTTTTTT
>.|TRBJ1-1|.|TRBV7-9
CASSLQREAFF
TGTGCCAGCAGCCTCCAGAGAGAAGCTTTCTTT
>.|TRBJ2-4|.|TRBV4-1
CASSQYGDIQYF
TGCGCCAGCAGCCAATACGGGGACATTCAGTACTTC
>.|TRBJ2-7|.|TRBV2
CASTGEGYEQYF
TGTGCCAGCACTGGCGAAGGTTACGAGCAGTACTTC
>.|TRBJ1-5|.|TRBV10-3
CAAGGGGQPQHF
TGTGCCGCGGGGGGGGGAGGTCAGCCCCAGCATTTT
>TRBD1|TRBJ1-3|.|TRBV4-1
CASSQDRTGAGNTIYF
TGCGCCAGCAGCCAAGATCGGACAGGGGCTGGAAACACCATATATTTT
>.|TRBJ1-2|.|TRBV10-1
CASSESKGVGYGYTF
TGCGCCAGCAGTGAGTCGAAGGGGGTCGGCTATGGCTACACCTTC
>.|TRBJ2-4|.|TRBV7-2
CASTLELSPGLDIQYF
TGTGCCAGCACTTTGGAACTTTCCCCAGGGTTGGACATTCAGTACTTC
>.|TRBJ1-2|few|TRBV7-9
CASSLAVGINYGYTF
TGTGCCAGCAGCTTAGCCGTGGGGATCAACTATGGCTACACCTTC
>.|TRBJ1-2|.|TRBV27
CASSLQGDYGYTF
TGTGCCAGCAGTTTGCAGGGAGACTATGGCTACACCTTC
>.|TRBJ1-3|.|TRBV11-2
CASGSGGLRGNTIYF
TGTGCCAGCGGGTCTGGGGGGCTCAGAGGAAACACCATATATTTT